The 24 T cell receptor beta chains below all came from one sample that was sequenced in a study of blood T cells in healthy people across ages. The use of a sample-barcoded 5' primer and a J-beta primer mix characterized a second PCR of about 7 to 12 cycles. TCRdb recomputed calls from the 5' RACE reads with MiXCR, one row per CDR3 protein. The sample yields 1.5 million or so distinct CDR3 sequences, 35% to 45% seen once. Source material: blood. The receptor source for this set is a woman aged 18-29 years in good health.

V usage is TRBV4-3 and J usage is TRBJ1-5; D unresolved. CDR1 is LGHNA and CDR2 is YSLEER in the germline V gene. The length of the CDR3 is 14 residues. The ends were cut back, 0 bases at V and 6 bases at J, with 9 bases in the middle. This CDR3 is CASSQDRRGQPQHF. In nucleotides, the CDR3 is TGCGCCAGCAGCCAAGACCGGCGGGGTCAGCCCCAGCATTTT.

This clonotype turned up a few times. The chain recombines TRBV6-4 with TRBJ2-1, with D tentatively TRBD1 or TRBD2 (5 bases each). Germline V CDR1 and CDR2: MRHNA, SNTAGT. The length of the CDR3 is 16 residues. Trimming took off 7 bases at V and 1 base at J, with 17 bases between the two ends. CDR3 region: CASNDFGTPSYNEQFF. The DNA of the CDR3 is TGTGCCAGCAACGACTTTGGGACCCCGTCCTACAATGAGCAGTTCTTC.

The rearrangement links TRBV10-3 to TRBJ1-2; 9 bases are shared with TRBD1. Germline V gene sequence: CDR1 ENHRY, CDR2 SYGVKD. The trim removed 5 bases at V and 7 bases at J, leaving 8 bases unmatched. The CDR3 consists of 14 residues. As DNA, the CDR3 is TGTGCCATCAGTAAGCAACAGGGGGCTTTTGGCTACACCTTC. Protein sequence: CAISKQQGAFGYTF.

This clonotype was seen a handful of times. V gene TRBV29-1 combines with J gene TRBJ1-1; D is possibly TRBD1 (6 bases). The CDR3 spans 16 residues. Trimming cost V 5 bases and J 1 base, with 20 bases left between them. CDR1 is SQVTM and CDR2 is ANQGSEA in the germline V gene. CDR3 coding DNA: TGCAGCGTTTTCCCCCCGGGGGGCTTTCGGAACACTGAAGCTTTCTTT. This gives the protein CSVFPPGGFRNTEAFF.

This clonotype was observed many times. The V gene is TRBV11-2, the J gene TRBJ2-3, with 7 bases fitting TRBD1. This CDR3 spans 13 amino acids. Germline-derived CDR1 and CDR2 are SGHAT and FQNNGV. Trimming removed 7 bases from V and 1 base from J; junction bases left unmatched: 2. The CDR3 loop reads CASNDRGTDTQYF. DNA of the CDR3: TGTGCCAGCAACGACAGGGGCACAGATACGCAGTATTTT.

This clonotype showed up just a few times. In DNA form, the CDR3 reads TGTGCCAGCAGGTTGAGTAGTGGGTCTGAGCAGTTCTTC. Translated, it gives CASRLSSGSEQFF. The chain is built from TRBV2 and TRBJ2-1; no definite D call. The germline V gene has CDR1 SNHLY and CDR2 FYNNEI. V was shortened by 6 bases and J by 9 bases, with 15 bases between the two germline ends. This CDR3 comprises 13 residues.

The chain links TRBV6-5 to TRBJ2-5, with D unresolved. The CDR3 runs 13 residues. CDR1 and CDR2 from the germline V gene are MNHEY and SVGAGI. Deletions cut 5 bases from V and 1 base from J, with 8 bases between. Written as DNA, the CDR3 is TGTGCCAGCAGTAACGGGCGCCAAGAGACCCAGTACTTC. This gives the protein CASSNGRQETQYF.

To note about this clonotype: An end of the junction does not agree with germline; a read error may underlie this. The CDR3 DNA follows: TGTGCCAGCAGCGTAATACCGCACCACGATACGCGGTATTTT. This encodes CASSVIPHHDTRYF. The chain has TRBV9 and TRBJ2-3, with D unclear. The length of the CDR3 is 14 residues. In germline, CDR1 is SGDLS, CDR2 YYNGEE.

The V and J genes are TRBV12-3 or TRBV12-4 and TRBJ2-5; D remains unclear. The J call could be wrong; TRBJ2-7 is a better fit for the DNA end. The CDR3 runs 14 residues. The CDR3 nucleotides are TGTGCCAGCAGTGTTGCGGTCACAACCTACGAGCAGTACTTC. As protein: CASSVAVTTYEQYF.

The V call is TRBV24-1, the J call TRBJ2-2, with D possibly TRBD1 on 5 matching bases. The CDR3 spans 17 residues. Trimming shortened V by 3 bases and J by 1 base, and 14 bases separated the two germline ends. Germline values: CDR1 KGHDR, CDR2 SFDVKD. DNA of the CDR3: TGTGCCACCAGTGATCGAGAAGCGACAGTGAACACCGGGGAGCTGTTTTTT. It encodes CATSDREATVNTGELFF.

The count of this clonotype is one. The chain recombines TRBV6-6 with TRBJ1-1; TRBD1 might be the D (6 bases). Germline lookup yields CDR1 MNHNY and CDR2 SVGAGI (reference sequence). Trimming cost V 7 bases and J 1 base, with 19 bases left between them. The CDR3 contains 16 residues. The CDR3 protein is CASTLPEGGENTEAFF. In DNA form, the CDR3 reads TGTGCCAGCACCCTACCTGAGGGGGGGGAGAACACTGAAGCTTTCTTT.

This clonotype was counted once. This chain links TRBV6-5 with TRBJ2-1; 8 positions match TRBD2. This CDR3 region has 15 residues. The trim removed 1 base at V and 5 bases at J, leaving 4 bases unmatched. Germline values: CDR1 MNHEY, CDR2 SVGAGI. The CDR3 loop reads CASSYLAGNNNEQFF. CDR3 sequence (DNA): TGTGCCAGCAGTTACTTAGCGGGAAACAACAATGAGCAGTTCTTC.

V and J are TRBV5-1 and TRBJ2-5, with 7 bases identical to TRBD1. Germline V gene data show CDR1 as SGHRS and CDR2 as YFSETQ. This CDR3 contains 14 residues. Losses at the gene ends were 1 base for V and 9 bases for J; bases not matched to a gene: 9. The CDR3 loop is CASSLIMGQNAQYF. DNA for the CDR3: TGCGCCAGCAGCTTGATTATGGGACAGAACGCCCAGTACTTC. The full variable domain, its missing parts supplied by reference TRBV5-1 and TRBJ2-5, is KAGVTQTPRYLIKTRGQQVTLSCSPISGHRSVSWYQQTPGQGLQFLFEYFSETQRNKGNFPGRFSGRQFSNSRSEMNVSTLELGDSALYLCASSLIMGQNAQYFGPGTRLLVL.

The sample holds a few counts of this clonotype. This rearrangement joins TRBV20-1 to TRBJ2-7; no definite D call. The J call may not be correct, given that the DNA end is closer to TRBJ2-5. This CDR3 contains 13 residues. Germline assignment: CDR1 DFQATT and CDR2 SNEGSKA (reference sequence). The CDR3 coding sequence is TGCAGTGCCTGTACCTCGAGGTTAGAGACCCAGTACTTC. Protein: CSACTSRLETQYF.

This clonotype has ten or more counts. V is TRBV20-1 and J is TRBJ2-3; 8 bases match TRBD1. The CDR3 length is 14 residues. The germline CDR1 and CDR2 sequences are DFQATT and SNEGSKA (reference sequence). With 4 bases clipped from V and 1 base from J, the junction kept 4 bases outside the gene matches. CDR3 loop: CSAKDRVGTDTQYF. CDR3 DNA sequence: TGCAGTGCTAAGGACAGGGTGGGCACAGATACGCAGTATTTT.

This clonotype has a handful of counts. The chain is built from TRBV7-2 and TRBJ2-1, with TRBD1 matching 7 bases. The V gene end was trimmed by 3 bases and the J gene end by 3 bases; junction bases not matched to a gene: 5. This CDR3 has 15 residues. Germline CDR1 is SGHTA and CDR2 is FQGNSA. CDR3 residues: CASSFPRTGYNEQFF. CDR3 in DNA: TGTGCCAGCAGCTTCCCCCGGACAGGCTACAATGAGCAGTTCTTC.

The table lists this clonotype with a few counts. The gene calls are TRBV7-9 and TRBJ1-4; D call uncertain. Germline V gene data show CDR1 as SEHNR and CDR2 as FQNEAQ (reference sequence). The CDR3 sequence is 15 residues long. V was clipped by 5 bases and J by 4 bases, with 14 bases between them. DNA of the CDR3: TGTGCCAGCAGCCCTCAGTGGGAGGGTAATGAAAAACTGTTTTTT. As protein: CASSPQWEGNEKLFF.

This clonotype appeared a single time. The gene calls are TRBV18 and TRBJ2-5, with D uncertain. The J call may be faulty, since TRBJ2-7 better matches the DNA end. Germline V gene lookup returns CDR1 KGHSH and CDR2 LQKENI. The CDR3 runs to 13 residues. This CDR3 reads CASSPPIRHEQYF. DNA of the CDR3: TGTGCCAGCTCACCACCAATCAGACACGAGCAGTACTTC.

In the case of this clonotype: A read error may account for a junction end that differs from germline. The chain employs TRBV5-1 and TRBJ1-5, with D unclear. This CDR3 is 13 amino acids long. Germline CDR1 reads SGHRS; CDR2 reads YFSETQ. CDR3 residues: CTSSPDSNQPQHF. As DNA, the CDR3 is TGCACCAGCAGCCCCGACAGCAATCAGCCCCAGCATTTT.

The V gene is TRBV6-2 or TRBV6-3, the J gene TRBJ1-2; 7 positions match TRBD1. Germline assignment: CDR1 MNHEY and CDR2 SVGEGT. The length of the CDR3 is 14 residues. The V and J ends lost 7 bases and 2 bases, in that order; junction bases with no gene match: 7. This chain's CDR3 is CASKNRGPNYGYTF. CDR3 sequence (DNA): TGTGCCAGCAAAAACAGGGGACCCAACTATGGCTACACCTTC.

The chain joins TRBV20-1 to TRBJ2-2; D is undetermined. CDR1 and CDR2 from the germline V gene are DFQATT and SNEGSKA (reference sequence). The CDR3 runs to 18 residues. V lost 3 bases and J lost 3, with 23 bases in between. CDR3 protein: CSARPPRLWGRYTGELFF. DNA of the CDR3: TGCAGTGCTAGGCCCCCCAGGTTGTGGGGTCGGTACACCGGGGAGCTGTTTTTT.

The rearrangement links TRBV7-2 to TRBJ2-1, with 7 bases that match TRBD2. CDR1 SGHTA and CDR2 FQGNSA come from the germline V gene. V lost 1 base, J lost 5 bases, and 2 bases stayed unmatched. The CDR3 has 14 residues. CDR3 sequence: CASSLGLAHNEQFF. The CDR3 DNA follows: TGTGCCAGCAGCTTAGGACTAGCCCACAATGAGCAGTTCTTC.

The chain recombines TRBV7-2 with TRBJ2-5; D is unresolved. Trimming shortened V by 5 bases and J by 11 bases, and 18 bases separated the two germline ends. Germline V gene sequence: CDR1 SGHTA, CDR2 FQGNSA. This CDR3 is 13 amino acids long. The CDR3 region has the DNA TGTGCCAGCAGCGTCGGGTGGGCCAATGAGCAGTACTTC. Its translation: CASSVGWANEQYF.

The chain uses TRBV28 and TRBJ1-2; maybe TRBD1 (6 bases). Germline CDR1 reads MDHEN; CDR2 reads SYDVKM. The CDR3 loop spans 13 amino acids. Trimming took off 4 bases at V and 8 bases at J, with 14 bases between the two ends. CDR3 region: CASSYDRFQGYTF. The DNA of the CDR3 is TGTGCCAGCAGTTACGACAGGTTTCAGGGCTACACCTTC.